This entry features one TCR beta chain sequence. The antigen remains unidentified. The germline gives CDR1 MDHEN, CDR2 SYDVKM. V was shortened by 4 bases and J by 7 bases, with 8 bases between the two germline ends. CDR3 length: 11 residues. These data come from a study of beta chain features in type 1 diabetes. Study-level results: The question left open here concerned HLA type influencing TCRB rearrangement. Moderately but significantly shorter TCRB CDR3s were found in Type 1 diabetes patients in all four CD4+ subsets. Diminished insertions and augmented deletions at VDJ junctions characterized type 1 diabetes patients.

Reverse transcribing all isolated RNA meant expressed TCRB transcripts were sequenced. TCRdb's table, derived via immunoSEQ multiplex PCR, lists solely in-frame clones and lacks some. The table shows under 850,000 clones, with roughly an eighth occurring only once. The material sequenced was naive CD4+ T cells from blood. This sequence was found in a man between 18 and 29 years old with type 1 diabetes. V is TRBV28 and J is TRBJ2-7; D remains unclear. The CDR3 DNA sequence: TGTGCCAGCAGTTCCGTTGAAGAGCAGTACTTC. Translating it yields CASSSVEEQYF. The whole variable domain, filled in from reference TRBV28 and TRBJ2-7, reads DVKVTQSSRYLVKRTGEKVFLECVQDMDHENMFWYRQDPGLGLRLIYFSYDVKMKEKGDIPEGYSVSREKKERFSLILESASTNQTSMYLCASSSVEEQYFGPGTRLTVT.